Following are 10 T cell receptor beta chains from one sample sequenced in a study of blood T cell repertoires in COVID-19. TCRdb's table, derived via immunoSEQ multiplex PCR, lists solely in-frame clones and lacks some. The sample lists tens of thousands of clones, roughly 88% occurring once. What was sequenced was peripheral blood. These receptors all stem from a man aged 55 to 69 with COVID-19, enrolled during active disease.

The chain joins TRBV10-3 to TRBJ1-1, with TRBD1 matching over 7 bases. Germline-derived CDR1 and CDR2 are ENHRY and SYGVKD. Germline trimming cut 0 bases from V and 0 bases from J; bases unmatched to any gene: 4. The CDR3 covers 16 residues. The CDR3 coding sequence is TGTGCCATCAGTGAGTCAGGGACAGACATGAACACTGAAGCTTTCTTT. It translates to CAISESGTDMNTEAFF.

The chain has TRBV5-1 and TRBJ1-5, with 9 bases matching TRBD1. The CDR3 covers 15 residues. Per germline, CDR1 SGHRS and CDR2 YFSETQ. J lost 5 bases, V lost 4 bases, and 7 bases had no gene match. CDR3 amino acids: CASSPGTGFDQPQHF. The CDR3 DNA reads TGCGCCAGCAGCCCCGGGACAGGGTTCGATCAGCCCCAGCATTTT.

Only one count was recorded for this clone. The chain joins TRBV15 to TRBJ1-1; 8 nucleotides line up with TRBD1. Trimming at V came to 0 bases and at J to 4 bases, leaving 4 bases not matched to a gene. The CDR3 totals 15 residues. Germline V CDR1 and CDR2: LNHNV, YYDKDF (reference sequence). The chain's CDR3 is CATSRDRTGGTEAFF. The CDR3 region has the DNA TGTGCCACCAGCAGAGATCGCACAGGGGGCACTGAAGCTTTCTTT.

V and J are TRBV7-8 and TRBJ2-1, with a weak D call TRBD2 (6 bases). Germline V lookup: CDR1 SGHVS, CDR2 FQNEAQ. Trimming removed 5 bases from V and 3 bases from J, with 17 bases in between. The CDR3 has 16 residues. The DNA of the CDR3 is TGTGCCAGCAGCGCGAGCGGGCGCGGGATCTACAATGAGCAGTTCTTC. It is translated as CASSASGRGIYNEQFF.

Comments on this clone: One end of the junction does not line up with germline, which may come from a read error. The chain links TRBV6-5 to TRBJ1-1, with D perhaps matching TRBD1 (6 bases). The CDR3 has 13 amino acids. Per the germline V gene, CDR1 is MNHEY and CDR2 is SVGAGI. The CDR3 reads CASSDSSRTVAFF. The CDR3 nucleotides read TGTGCCAGCAGTGACTCTTCTCGGACAGTTGCTTTCTTT.

The chain couples TRBV28 to TRBJ1-2, with 9 bases that match TRBD1. CDR1 is MDHEN and CDR2 is SYDVKM in the germline V gene. There are 15 residues in the CDR3. Losses at the gene ends were 5 bases for V and 5 bases for J; bases not matched to a gene: 9. CDR3 nucleotide sequence: TGTGCCAGCAGTGGACAGGGGATTGCGACTTATGGCTACACCTTC. This gives the protein CASSGQGIATYGYTF.

The rearrangement joins TRBV3-1 (or the pseudogene TRBV3-2) to TRBJ2-1; D possibly corresponds to TRBD2 (6 bases). Germline V gene lookup returns CDR1 LGHDT and CDR2 YNNKEL (reference sequence). The CDR3 is made up of 12 amino acids. V gave up 1 base and J gave up 14 bases, with 12 bases separating them. This CDR3 is CASSQGSREEFF. The CDR3 DNA reads as TGTGCCAGCAGCCAAGGTTCGAGGGAGGAGTTCTTC.

This clone appeared a single time. The chain combines TRBV19 with TRBJ1-5; no clear D. With 9 bases removed from V and 6 bases from J, the gap between germline ends came to 24 bases. The CDR3 has 16 amino acids. Germline V gene data show CDR1 as LNHDA and CDR2 as SQIVND (reference sequence). DNA of the CDR3: TGTGCCAGCGGTAACACACGGGTCGTCACGGGTCAGCCCCAGCATTTT. Translated: CASGNTRVVTGQPQHF. The full variable domain, in which reference TRBV19 and TRBJ1-5 provide the parts outside the CDR3, is DGGITQSPKYLFRKEGQNVTLSCEQNLNHDAMYWYRQDPGQGLRLIYYSQIVNDFQKGDIAEGYSVSREKKESFPLTVTSAQKNPTAFYLCASGNTRVVTGQPQHFGDGTRLSIL.

This clone was detected only a few times. This sequence joins TRBV28 and TRBJ1-5, with D possibly TRBD1 on 5 matching bases. With 5 bases removed from V and 5 bases from J, the gap between germline ends came to 19 bases. Per the germline V gene, CDR1 is MDHEN and CDR2 is SYDVKM. This CDR3 is 16 amino acids long. CDR3: CASSPLGAVGDQPQHF. As DNA, the CDR3 is TGTGCCAGCAGTCCCCTAGGGGCAGTCGGCGATCAGCCCCAGCATTTT.

The chain joins TRBV18 to TRBJ2-7; 7 nucleotides agree with TRBD2. The trim removed 3 bases at V and 5 bases at J, leaving 7 bases unmatched. CDR3 length equals 14 residues. Per germline, CDR1 KGHSH and CDR2 LQKENI. CDR3 sequence (DNA): TGTGCCAGCTCACCCCCGGCGGGAGCGGACGAGCAGTACTTC. It codes for CASSPPAGADEQYF.